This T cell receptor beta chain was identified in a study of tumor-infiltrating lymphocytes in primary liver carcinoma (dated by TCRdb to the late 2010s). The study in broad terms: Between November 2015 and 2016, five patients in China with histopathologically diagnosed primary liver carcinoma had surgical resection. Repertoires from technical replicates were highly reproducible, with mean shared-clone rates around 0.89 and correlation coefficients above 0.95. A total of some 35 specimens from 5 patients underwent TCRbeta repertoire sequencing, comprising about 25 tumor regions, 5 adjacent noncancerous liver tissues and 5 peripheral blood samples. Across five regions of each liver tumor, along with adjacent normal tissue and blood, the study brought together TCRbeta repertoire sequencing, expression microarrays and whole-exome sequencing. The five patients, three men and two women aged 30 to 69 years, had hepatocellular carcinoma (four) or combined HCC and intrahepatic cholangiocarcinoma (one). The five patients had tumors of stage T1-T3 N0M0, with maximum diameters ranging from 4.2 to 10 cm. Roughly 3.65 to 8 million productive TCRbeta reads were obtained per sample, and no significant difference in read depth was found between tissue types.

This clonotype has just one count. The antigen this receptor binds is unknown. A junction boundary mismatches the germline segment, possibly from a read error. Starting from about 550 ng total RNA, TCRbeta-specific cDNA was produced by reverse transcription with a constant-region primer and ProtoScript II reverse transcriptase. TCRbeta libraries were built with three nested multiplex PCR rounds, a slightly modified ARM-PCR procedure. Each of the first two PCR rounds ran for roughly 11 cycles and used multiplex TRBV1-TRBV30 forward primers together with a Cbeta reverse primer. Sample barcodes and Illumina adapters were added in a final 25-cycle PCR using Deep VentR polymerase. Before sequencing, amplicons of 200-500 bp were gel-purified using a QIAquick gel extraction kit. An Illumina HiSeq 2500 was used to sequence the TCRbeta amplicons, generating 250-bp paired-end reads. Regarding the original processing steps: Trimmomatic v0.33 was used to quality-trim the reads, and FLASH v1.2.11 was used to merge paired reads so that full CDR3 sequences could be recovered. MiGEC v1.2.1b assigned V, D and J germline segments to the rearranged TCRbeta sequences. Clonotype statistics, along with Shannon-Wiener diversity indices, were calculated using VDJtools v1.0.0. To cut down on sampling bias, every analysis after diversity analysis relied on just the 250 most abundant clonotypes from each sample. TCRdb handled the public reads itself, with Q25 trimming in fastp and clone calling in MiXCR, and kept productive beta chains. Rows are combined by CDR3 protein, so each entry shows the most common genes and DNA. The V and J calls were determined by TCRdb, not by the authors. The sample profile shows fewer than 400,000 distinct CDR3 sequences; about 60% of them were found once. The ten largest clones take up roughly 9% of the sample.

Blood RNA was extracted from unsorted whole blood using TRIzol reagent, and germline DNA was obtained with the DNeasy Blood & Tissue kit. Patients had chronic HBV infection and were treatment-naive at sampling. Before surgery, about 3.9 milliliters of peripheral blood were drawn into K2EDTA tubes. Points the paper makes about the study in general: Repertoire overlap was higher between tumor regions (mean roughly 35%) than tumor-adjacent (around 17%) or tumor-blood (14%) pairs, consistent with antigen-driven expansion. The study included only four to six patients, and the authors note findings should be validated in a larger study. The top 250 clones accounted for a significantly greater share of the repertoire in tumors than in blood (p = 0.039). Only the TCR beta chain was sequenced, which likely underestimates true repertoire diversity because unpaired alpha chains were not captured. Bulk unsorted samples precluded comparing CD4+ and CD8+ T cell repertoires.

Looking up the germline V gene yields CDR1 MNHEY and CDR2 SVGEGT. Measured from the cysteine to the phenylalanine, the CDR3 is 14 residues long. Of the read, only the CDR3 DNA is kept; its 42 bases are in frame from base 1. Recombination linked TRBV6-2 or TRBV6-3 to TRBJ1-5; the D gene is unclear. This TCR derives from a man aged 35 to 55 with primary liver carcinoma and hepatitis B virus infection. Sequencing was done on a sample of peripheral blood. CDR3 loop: CASNSRPSSQPQHF. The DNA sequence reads TGTGCCAGCAACTCCAGACCGAGCAGTCAGCCCCAGCATTTT.